This T cell receptor beta chain appears in the sequencing data of a study of blood T cell repertoires in COVID-19. Study at large: COVID-19 samples from acute and convalescent phases originated in the United States, Italy and Spain. PBMCs, B-cell-depleted T cells, or T cells were the source of the cDNA or gDNA that made up the material.

Germline V gene lookup returns CDR1 LNHNV and CDR2 YYDKDF (reference sequence). Trimming took 9 bases from V and 3 from J, leaving 11 bases between them. CDR3 length: 13 amino acids. As handled by the study authors: Estimation of nucleated cell counts relied on the amplification of reference gene primers. Measured with immunoSEQ multiplex PCR; TCRdb has only the in-frame clones, and not every one. For V, J and clone size, that table is used; D and trimming come from the DNA. Of about 55,000 clones listed, over 80% are singletons. Material for sequencing was peripheral blood. The chain recombines TRBV15 with TRBJ1-4; D remains ambiguous. The sequence derives from a man between 60 and 70 years old with acute or convalescent COVID-19. The CDR3 DNA sequence: TGTGCCACGCGCCGAGGATCTAATGAAAAACTGTTTTTT. Protein sequence: CATRRGSNEKLFF.